The 26 T cell receptor beta chains below come from one sample, sequenced in a study of CD8+ T cells in alopecia areata. The sequencing template was cDNA reverse transcribed from extracted RNA. Here immunoSEQ multiplex PCR was the method, and the copy in TCRdb shows in-frame clones only, minus some. The profile covers roughly 110,000 clones, none occurring a single time. Specimen: lesional skin. The receptors here all came from a C3H/HeJ mouse with alopecia areata. Mice of this strain are of MHC haplotype H2-k.

Only a few counts were recorded for this clone. Gene names are mouse gene names. The CDR3 end is not reached by the read, which stops 4 residues before it; the germline J gene fills it in. This rearrangement joins TRBV19 to TRBJ2-7; 8 nucleotides agree with TRBD1. CDR3 length: 13 amino acids. Per the germline V gene, CDR1 is FNHDT and CDR2 is SITEND (reference sequence). Incomplete CDR3 DNA: TGTGCCAGCAGTATCCCGGGACAGGAT. Translation gives CASSIPGQD. The full-length CDR3 reads as CASSIPGQDEQYF.

This clone was detected ten times or more. Genes here carry mouse names. The CDR3 DNA, read in part, is TGTGCCAGCAGTATAAGGCAGGGGGACGTCACA. Translating it yields CASSIRQGDVT. The full-length CDR3 reads as CASSIRQGDVTEVFF. This sequence joins TRBV19 and TRBJ1-1; 7 bases are a match to TRBD1. Read sequence stops 4 residues before the CDR3 end, and the germline J gene provides the missing end. V shed 1 base, J shed 4 bases, and the junction held 7 bases outside the gene matches. Germline CDR1 FNHDT, CDR2 SITEND (reference sequence). The CDR3 sequence is 15 residues long.

With regard to this clone: Mouse names are used for the genes. The CDR3 extends 4 residues past the end of the read, so its final part is completed from the germline J gene. The chain links TRBV13-1 to TRBJ2-7; tentatively, D is TRBD2 (6 bases). CDR3 length: 13 amino acids. Germline V gene data show CDR1 as NSHNY and CDR2 as SYGAGN. Incomplete CDR3 DNA: TGTGCCAGCAGTCCCGACTGGACATAT. As protein: CASSPDWTY. In full, the CDR3 is CASSPDWTYEQYF.

Comment on this clone: Gene names denote mouse genes. CDR3 DNA (partial): TGTGCCAGCAGTGATCAGGGGGCTGCT. It translates to CASSDQGAA. In full, the CDR3 is CASSDQGAAEQFF. The gene calls are TRBV13-1 and TRBJ2-1, with TRBD1 matching over 8 bases. The CDR3 extends 4 residues past the end of the read, so its final part is completed from the germline J gene. This CDR3 is built from 13 residues. V trimming: 1 base; J trimming: 6 bases; junction bases outside the gene matches: 0. Germline-derived CDR1 and CDR2 are NSHNY and SYGAGN.

This clone has a handful of counts. The listed genes are named as in mouse. The read halts 4 residues ahead of the CDR3 end, with the missing end drawn from the germline J gene. J is TRBJ2-3 and V is TRBV1, with D possibly TRBD1 on 5 matching bases. With 3 bases removed from V and 0 bases from J, the gap between germline ends came to 10 bases. Germline V gene data show CDR1 as NSQYPW and CDR2 as LRSPGD (reference sequence). The length of the CDR3 is 15 residues. The chain's CDR3 is CTCSAAGSSAETLYF. The CDR3 bases that were read are TGCACCTGCAGTGCCGCAGGGTCTAGTGCAGAA.

This clone occurred a few times. Genes here carry mouse names. The read ends 4 residues shy of where the CDR3 ends; the end is completed using the germline J gene. This sequence joins TRBV19 and TRBJ2-1; TRBD1 aligns across 9 bases. The length of the CDR3 is 16 residues. V was clipped by 5 bases and J by 1 base; unmatched bases: 7. Germline V gene data show CDR1 as FNHDT and CDR2 as SITEND (reference sequence). The CDR3 region is CASRSTGGSNYAEQFF. CDR3 bases read: TGTGCCAGCAGGAGCACAGGGGGCTCAAACTATGCT.

To note about this clone: Gene names and germline match the mouse. The read terminates 4 residues before the CDR3 end, so the remaining end is supplied by the germline J gene. This chain connects TRBV1 to TRBJ2-5; TRBD1 might be the D (5 bases). CDR3 length: 17 amino acids. Germline V gene sequence: CDR1 NSQYPW, CDR2 LRSPGD (reference sequence). The ends were cut back, 0 bases at V and 0 bases at J, with 13 bases in the middle. CDR3 DNA (partial): TGCACCTGCAGTGCAGATCATAGGGGTTCTAACCAAGAC. This codes for CTCSADHRGSNQD. The whole CDR3 sequence is CTCSADHRGSNQDTQYF. The variable domain in full, with the rest retrieved from reference TRBV1 and TRBJ2-5, is VTLLEQNPRWRLVPRGQAVNLRCILKNSQYPWMSWYQQDLQKQLQWLFTLRSPGDKEVKSLPGADYLATRVTDTELRLQVANMSQGRTLYCTCSADHRGSNQDTQYFGPGTRLLVL.

On this clone itself: Germline and genes: mouse. The missing CDR3 end, 4 residues past where the read stops, is filled in from the germline J gene. This sample includes further DNA sequences coding for the same CDR3. This sequence joins TRBV1 and TRBJ2-1; D perhaps matches TRBD1 (5 bases). Germline V lookup: CDR1 NSQYPW, CDR2 LRSPGD (reference sequence). V shed 3 bases and J shed 5 bases, with 11 bases lying between them. This CDR3 has 14 amino acids. The CDR3 sequence: CTCSAQGRDAEQFF. The covered CDR3 bases are TGCACCTGCAGTGCCCAGGGAAGGGATGCT.

In regard to this clone: Germline and genes: mouse. Read sequence stops 4 residues before the CDR3 end, and the germline J gene provides the missing end. The chain combines TRBV31 with TRBJ2-1; 12 bases are a match to TRBD2. Per the germline V gene, CDR1 is GKSSPN and CDR2 is SITVG. CDR3 size: 16 residues. Unmatched junction bases numbered 2, after V lost 1 base and J lost 1 base. The CDR3 reads CAWSPGLGGNYAEQFF. The CDR3 bases that were read are TGTGCCTGGAGTCCCGGACTGGGGGGGAACTATGCT.

This clone turned up a few times. The listed genes are named as in mouse. The read finishes 4 residues shy of the CDR3 end, and the germline J gene is used to complete it. The chain recombines TRBV19 with TRBJ2-4, with 10 bases aligning to TRBD2. This CDR3 is built from 16 residues. Per germline, CDR1 FNHDT and CDR2 SITEND (reference sequence). V was pared by 4 bases and J by 0 bases, with 5 bases of the junction left unmatched. The CDR3 loop is CASSSGTGESQNTLYF. CDR3 DNA, as far as it was read: TGTGCCAGCAGTTCCGGGACTGGGGAGAGTCAAAAC.

Comments on this clone: Here the gene names and germline are mouse. The CDR3 end lies 4 residues beyond the end of the read and is filled in from the germline J gene. The V gene is TRBV1, the J gene TRBJ2-7; D not resolved. This CDR3 contains 13 residues. V lost 3 bases, J lost 3 bases, and 9 bases lay in between. CDR1 is NSQYPW, CDR2 LRSPGD, per germline (reference sequence). This CDR3 reads CTCSASTNYEQYF. The sequenced part of the CDR3 DNA is TGCACCTGCAGTGCCTCGACAAACTAT.

Concerning this clone itself: A read error is likely here: a far larger clone is one base away. Mouse gene names and germline throughout. The read ends 4 residues early relative to the CDR3; the germline J gene fills the gap. The chain is built from TRBV14 and TRBJ2-1, with 12 positions matching TRBD2. This CDR3 comprises 16 residues. Germline values: CDR1 SGHDT, CDR2 FRDEAV. J gave up 0 bases and V 4 bases, and 2 bases lay outside the gene matches. CDR3 in amino acids: CASSRTGGDNYAEQFF. CDR3 bases read: TGTGCCAGCAGTCGGACTGGGGGGGATAACTATGCT.

This clone was observed a few times. The listed genes are named as in mouse. With the read ending 4 residues before the CDR3 end, the germline J gene is used to fill in that end. The same CDR3 can be traced to other DNA sequences in this sample. The gene calls are TRBV19 and TRBJ2-5, with 7 bases lining up with TRBD2. Germline trimming cut 5 bases from V and 3 bases from J; bases unmatched to any gene: 3. The germline V gene has CDR1 FNHDT and CDR2 SITEND (reference sequence). CDR3 size: 13 residues. The CDR3 is CASSSGLQDTQYF. Incomplete CDR3 DNA: TGTGCCAGCAGCTCGGGACTGCAAGAC.

A word on this clone: Here the gene names and germline are mouse. The read terminates 4 residues ahead of where the CDR3 ends, so the germline J gene completes it. J is TRBJ1-4 and V is TRBV13-3, with D possibly TRBD1 on 5 matching bases. V was shortened by 4 bases and J by 3 bases, with 13 bases between the two germline ends. The CDR3 totals 15 residues. The germline V gene has CDR1 NNHDY and CDR2 SYVADS. CDR3 region: CASSSGRGPNERLFF. CDR3 bases read: TGTGCCAGCAGTTCAGGGAGAGGGCCCAACGAA.

Concerning this clone: The listed genes are named as in mouse. From the germline J gene comes the end of the CDR3, since the read stops 4 residues before it. The rearrangement links TRBV19 to TRBJ2-7, with 13 bases that match TRBD2. The CDR3 totals 16 residues. Germline lookup yields CDR1 FNHDT and CDR2 SITEND (reference sequence). The covered CDR3 bases are TGTGCCAGCAGTATAGAGGACTGGGGGGGCGCTTAT. Translation: CASSIEDWGGAY. The whole CDR3 protein reads CASSIEDWGGAYEQYF.

This clone has just a few counts. Each gene name is a mouse one. The read ends 4 residues shy of where the CDR3 ends; the end is completed using the germline J gene. The same CDR3 also results from other DNA sequences found in this sample. The gene calls are TRBV19 and TRBJ2-3; a weak D match, TRBD1 (6 bases). The V gene lost 5 bases and the J gene lost 0 bases, with 13 bases spanning the gap. The CDR3 runs 15 residues. CDR1 and CDR2 from the germline V gene are FNHDT and SITEND (reference sequence). CDR3 protein: CASSINRASAETLYF. The DNA read from the CDR3 is TGTGCCAGCAGCATCAACAGGGCTAGTGCAGAA.

Of note for this clone: Gene names denote mouse genes. The CDR3 end lies 4 residues beyond the end of the read and is filled in from the germline J gene. The chain couples TRBV14 to TRBJ2-1, with 7 positions matching TRBD1. V was clipped by 5 bases and J by 1 base; unmatched bases: 3. This CDR3 has 14 residues. Germline CDR1 and CDR2: SGHDT and FRDEAV. CDR3 bases read: TGTGCCAGCAGCCGACAGGGAAACTATGCT. It encodes CASSRQGNYA. The whole CDR3 region reads CASSRQGNYAEQFF.

This clone appeared a few times. Gene names and germline match the mouse. With the read ending 4 residues before the CDR3 end, the germline J gene is used to fill in that end. This sequence joins TRBV13-1 and TRBJ2-7; 11 bases align to TRBD2. CDR3 length: 15 residues. CDR1 is NSHNY and CDR2 is SYGAGN in the germline V gene. The CDR3 spells CASSDAGLGGNEQYF. CDR3 DNA, as far as it was read: TGTGCCAGCAGTGATGCAGGACTGGGGGGTAAT.

Notes on this clone: These gene names are mouse names. The read finishes 4 residues shy of the CDR3 end, and the germline J gene is used to complete it. This chain joins TRBV1 and TRBJ2-3, with TRBD2 matching over 11 bases. The trim removed 6 bases at V and 1 base at J, leaving 6 bases unmatched. Looked up from germline, CDR1 is NSQYPW and CDR2 is LRSPGD (reference sequence). The CDR3 consists of 16 residues. The part of the CDR3 DNA that was read is TGCACCTGCAGAGCCTCGGGACTGGGGGGTGCAGAA. Its protein is CTCRASGLGGAE. The CDR3 in full is CTCRASGLGGAETLYF.

This clone was picked up a small number of times. Gene names denote mouse genes. The read falls 4 residues short of the CDR3 end, and the missing part is taken from the germline J gene. This chain uses TRBV1 with TRBJ1-4; TRBD1 matches at 10 bases. The CDR3 contains 14 residues. V lost 6 bases and J lost 5; bases outside the gene matches: 3. Germline CDR1 reads NSQYPW; CDR2 reads LRSPGD (reference sequence). The covered CDR3 bases are TGCACCTGCAGGAGGGGACAGGGGAACGAA. This sequence encodes CTCRRGQGNE. The full-length CDR3 reads as CTCRRGQGNERLFF.

A remark on this clone: Gene names and germline match the mouse. The read halts 4 residues ahead of the CDR3 end, with the missing end drawn from the germline J gene. The J gene is TRBJ1-4, the V gene TRBV19; the D gene is possibly TRBD1 (5 bases). The germline gives CDR1 FNHDT, CDR2 SITEND (reference sequence). This CDR3 has 15 residues. Trimming cost V 4 bases and J 5 bases, with 15 bases left between them. The DNA read from the CDR3 is TGTGCCAGCAGTCCCAGACAGTGGGCGAACGAA. It translates to CASSPRQWANE. The entire CDR3 reads CASSPRQWANERLFF. The variable domain in full, with the rest retrieved from reference TRBV19 and TRBJ1-4, is GGIITQTPKFLIGQEGQKLTLKCQQNFNHDTMYWYRQDSGKGLRLIYYSITENDLQKGDLSEGYDASREKKSSFSLTVTSAQKNEMAVFLCASSPRQWANERLFFGHGTKLSVL.

A remark on this clone: The gene names here belong to mouse. The read halts 4 residues ahead of the CDR3 end, with the missing end drawn from the germline J gene. The chain employs TRBV13-3 and TRBJ2-5; D is unclear. Germline CDR1 is NNHDY and CDR2 is SYVADS. The CDR3 runs to 14 residues. The CDR3 loop is CASSDATKKDTQYF. The CDR3 DNA, read in part, is TGTGCCAGCAGTGATGCGACAAAAAAAGAC.

A word on this clone: The gene names here belong to mouse. The read halts 4 residues ahead of the CDR3 end, with the missing end drawn from the germline J gene. This chain uses TRBV19 with TRBJ2-7; tentatively, D is TRBD2 (6 bases). The CDR3 spans 12 residues. Germline V gene sequence: CDR1 FNHDT, CDR2 SITEND (reference sequence). CDR3 sequence reads: CASSPDWNEQYF. The sequenced CDR3 bases are TGTGCCAGCAGCCCCGACTGGAAT.

For this clone: Each gene name is a mouse one. The DNA ends 4 residues before the CDR3 does, and the rest of the CDR3 is filled in from the germline J gene. The gene calls are TRBV17 and TRBJ2-2, with D perhaps matching TRBD2 (5 bases). The CDR3 runs to 16 residues. From germline, CDR1 is MNHDT and CDR2 YYDKIL. Between the trimmed V and J ends, which lost 0 bases and 0 bases, there was a span of 8 bases. CDR3 residues: CASSRDWAANTGQLYF. The sequenced part of the CDR3 DNA is TGTGCTAGCAGTAGAGACTGGGCAGCAAACACCGGG.

On this clone itself: Germline and genes: mouse. From the germline J gene comes the end of the CDR3, since the read stops 4 residues before it. The chain is built from TRBV13-2 and TRBJ2-1; 13 nucleotides align to TRBD2. This CDR3 region has 15 residues. Per germline, CDR1 NNHNN and CDR2 SYGAGS (reference sequence). The CDR3 is CASGGTGGARAEQFF. The part of the CDR3 DNA that was read is TGTGCCAGCGGTGGGACTGGGGGGGCGCGCGCT.

Note on this clone: Mouse names are used for the genes. The CDR3 end lies 4 residues beyond the end of the read and is filled in from the germline J gene. The chain is built from TRBV13-3 and TRBJ2-5, with 7 positions matching TRBD2. Germline V gene data show CDR1 as NNHDY and CDR2 as SYVADS. The CDR3 loop spans 13 amino acids. Partial CDR3 DNA: TGTGCCAGCAGTGACTGGGGGTTGGAC. Translation: CASSDWGLD. The entire CDR3 sequence reads CASSDWGLDTQYF. The full variable domain, in which reference TRBV13-3 and TRBJ2-5 provide the parts outside the CDR3, is EAAVTQSPRSKVAVTGGKVTLSCHQTNNHDYMYWYRQDTGHGLRLIHYSYVADSTEKGDIPDGYKASRPSQENFSLILELASLSQTAVYFCASSDWGLDTQYFGPGTRLLVL.